This T cell receptor (beta chain) was retrieved from a study of long-term antiretroviral therapy in people with HIV. At survey level, the immunoSEQ assay was run in its v3.0 version. Assay used: immunoSEQ multiplex PCR; TCRdb lists only in-frame clones, some missing. The sample lists over 15,000 clones, about 85% occurring once. CDR3 length: 13 amino acids. J gave up 5 bases and V 2 bases, and 3 bases lay outside the gene matches. Germline loops: CDR1 SGHVS, CDR2 FQNEAQ. The source is a woman between 40 and 55 years old with HIV. The chain has TRBV7-8 and TRBJ2-7; 7 nucleotides agree with TRBD2. The material sequenced was unsorted PBMCs, taken 0.5 years after starting antiretroviral therapy. CDR3 sequence (DNA): TGTGCCAGCAGCTTACGGGAGGACCACGAGCAGTACTTC. It is translated as CASSLREDHEQYF.